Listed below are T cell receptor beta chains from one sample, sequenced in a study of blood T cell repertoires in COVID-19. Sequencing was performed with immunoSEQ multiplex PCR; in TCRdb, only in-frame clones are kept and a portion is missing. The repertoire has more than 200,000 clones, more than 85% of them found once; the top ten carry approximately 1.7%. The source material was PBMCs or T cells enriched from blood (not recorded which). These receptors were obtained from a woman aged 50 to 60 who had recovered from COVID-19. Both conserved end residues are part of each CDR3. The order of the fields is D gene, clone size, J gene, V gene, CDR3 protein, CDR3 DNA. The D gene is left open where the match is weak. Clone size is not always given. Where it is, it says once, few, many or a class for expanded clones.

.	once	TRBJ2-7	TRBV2	CASSAGSLSYEQYF	TGTGCCAGCAGTGCCGGGAGTTTATCCTACGAGCAGTACTTC
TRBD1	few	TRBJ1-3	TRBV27	CASGTGVNSGNTIYF	TGTGCCAGCGGGACAGGGGTGAACTCTGGAAACACCATATATTTT
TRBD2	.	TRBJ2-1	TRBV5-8	CASSFSGTGKYNEQFF	TGTGCCAGCAGCTTTAGCGGGACTGGAAAATACAATGAGCAGTTCTTC
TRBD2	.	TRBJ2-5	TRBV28	CASGSGTSMQTQYF	TGTGCCAGCGGCTCCGGGACTAGCATGCAGACCCAGTACTTC
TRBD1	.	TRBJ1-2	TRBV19	CASMRTGDYSPYGYTF	TGTGCCAGTATGAGGACAGGGGATTACTCACCCTATGGCTACACCTTC
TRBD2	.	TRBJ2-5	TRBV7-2	CASSFSGTIQETQYF	TGTGCCAGCAGCTTCTCCGGGACTATCCAAGAGACCCAGTACTTC
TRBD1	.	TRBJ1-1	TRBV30	CAWTDRDEAFF	TGTGCCTGGACCGACAGGGATGAAGCTTTCTTT
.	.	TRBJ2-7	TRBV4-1	CASSPYYLGRAYEQYF	TGCGCCAGCAGCCCCTATTATCTCGGGAGAGCCTACGAGCAGTACTTC
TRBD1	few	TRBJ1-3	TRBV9	CASSVGDSSGNTIYF	TGTGCCAGCAGCGTGGGGGACAGCTCTGGAAACACCATATATTTT
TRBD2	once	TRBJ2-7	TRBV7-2	CASSLGLVAGEQYF	TGTGCCAGCAGCCTCGGACTAGTCGCTGGCGAGCAGTACTTC
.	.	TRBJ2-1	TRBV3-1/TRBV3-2	CASSHVNNEQFF	TGTGCCAGCAGCCACGTAAATAATGAGCAGTTCTTC
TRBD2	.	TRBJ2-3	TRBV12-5	CASGVTSGITDTQYF	TGTGCTAGTGGTGTTACTAGCGGGATCACAGATACGCAGTATTTT
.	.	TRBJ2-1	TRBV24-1	CATSEGNRNEQFF	TGTGCCACCAGTGAAGGAAACAGGAATGAGCAGTTCTTC
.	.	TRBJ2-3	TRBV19	CASSIVAGSSTDTQYF	TGTGCCAGTAGTATAGTTGCGGGATCTAGCACAGATACGCAGTATTTT
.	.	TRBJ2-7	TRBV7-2	CASSLALRIKRADEQYF	TGTGCCAGCAGCTTAGCGCTTCGGATCAAGCGGGCAGACGAGCAGTACTTC
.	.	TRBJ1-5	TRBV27	CASSLGGHQPQHF	TGTGCCAGCTCCCTGGGGGGTCATCAGCCCCAGCATTTT
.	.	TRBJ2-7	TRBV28	CASTSWTGSSYEQYF	TGTGCCAGCACTTCCTGGACGGGGAGCTCCTACGAGCAGTACTTC
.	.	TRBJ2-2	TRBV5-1	CASSLMTGNTGELFF	TGCGCCAGCAGCTTGATGACGGGAAACACCGGGGAGCTGTTTTTT
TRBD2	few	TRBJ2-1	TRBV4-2	CASSQATSGSLASDEQFF	TGTGCCAGCAGCCAAGCGACTAGCGGGAGTCTGGCGTCGGATGAGCAGTTCTTC
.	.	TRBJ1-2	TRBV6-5	CASMRSQTLNYGYTF	TGTGCCAGCATGCGTTCGCAAACCCTTAACTATGGCTACACCTTC